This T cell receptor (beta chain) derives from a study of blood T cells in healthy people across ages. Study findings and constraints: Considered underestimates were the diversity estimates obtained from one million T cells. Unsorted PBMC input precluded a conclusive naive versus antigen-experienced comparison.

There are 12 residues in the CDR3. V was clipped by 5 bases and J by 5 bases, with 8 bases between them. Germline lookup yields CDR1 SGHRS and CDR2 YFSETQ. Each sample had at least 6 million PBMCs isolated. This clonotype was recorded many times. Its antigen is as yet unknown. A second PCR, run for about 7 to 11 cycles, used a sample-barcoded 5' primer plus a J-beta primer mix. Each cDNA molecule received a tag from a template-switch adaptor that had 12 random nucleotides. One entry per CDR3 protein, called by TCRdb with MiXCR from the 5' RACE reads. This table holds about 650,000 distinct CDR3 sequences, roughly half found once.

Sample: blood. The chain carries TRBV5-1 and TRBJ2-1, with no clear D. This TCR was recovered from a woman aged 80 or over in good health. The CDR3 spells CASSRDNNEQFF. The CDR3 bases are TGCGCCAGCAGTCGAGATAACAATGAGCAGTTCTTC.